The present T cell receptor (beta chain) was sequenced within a study of T cell responses to AZD1222 COVID-19 vaccine. The study, taken as a whole, reports: Baseline seropositivity occurred in only six or seven AZD1222 recipients.

With regard to this clone: Its antigen is not known.

The method was immunoSEQ multiplex PCR; TCRdb's version includes in-frame clones alone and lacks a portion of them. In the table there are 95,000 to 130,000 clones, 88% of which are singletons. The length of the CDR3 is 11 residues. Germline V gene data show CDR1 as GTSNPN and CDR2 as SVGIG (reference sequence). The V and J ends lost 1 base and 3 bases respectively, with 3 bases between them. The clonotype was recovered from an adult in good health. This chain links TRBV30 with TRBJ1-1; D gene uncertain. The source material was peripheral blood, sampled on day 0 of AZD1222 vaccination. The CDR3 is CAWSDDTEAFF. In DNA, the CDR3 is TGTGCCTGGAGTGACGACACTGAAGCTTTCTTT.